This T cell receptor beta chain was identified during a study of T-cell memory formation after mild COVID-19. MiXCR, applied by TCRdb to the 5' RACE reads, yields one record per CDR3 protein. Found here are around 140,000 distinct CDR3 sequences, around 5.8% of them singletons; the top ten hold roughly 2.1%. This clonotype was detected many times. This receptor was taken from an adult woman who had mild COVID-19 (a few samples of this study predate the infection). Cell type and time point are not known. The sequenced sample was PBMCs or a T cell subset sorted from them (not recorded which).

This CDR3 is CASSPPAGGSTGELFF. CDR3 coding DNA: TGTGCCAGCTCACCACCGGCAGGGGGAAGCACCGGGGAGCTGTTTTTT. The V call is TRBV18, the J call TRBJ2-2; 7 bases are shared with TRBD1. Germline-derived CDR1 and CDR2 are KGHSH and LQKENI. V dropped 0 bases and J dropped 4; count of bases not matched to a gene: 5. The CDR3 sequence is 16 residues long. Full variable domain (missing parts from reference TRBV18 and TRBJ2-2): NAGVMQNPRHLVRRRGQEARLRCSPMKGHSHVYWYRQLPEEGLKFMVYLQKENIIDESGMPKERFSAEFPKEGPSILRIQQVVRGDSAAYFCASSPPAGGSTGELFFGEGSRLTVL.